One and the same sample provided the 5 T cell receptor beta chains below, sequenced in a study of human T cells and chemical hapten exposure. Time point given: patch test 3, about 24 weeks after DPC sensitization. Treatment here: therapeutic diphenylcyclopropenone sensitization with weekly scalp DPC. TCRdb re-analysed the RACE reads in MiXCR, keeping a single row per CDR3 protein. This repertoire shows roughly 84,000 distinct CDR3 sequences, 11% found once; its top ten account for under 4.5%. The sample consisted of whole blood, taken in connection with sensitization to the hapten diphenylcyclopropenone (DPC). These receptors were collected from a woman between 45 and 65 years old with alopecia areata. Some clones in this sample may be carry-over from other donors' samples.

The rearrangement uses TRBV9 and TRBJ1-3; D is unresolved. There are 12 residues in the CDR3. Germline assignment: CDR1 SGDLS and CDR2 YYNGEE. Trimming shortened V by 0 bases and J by 4 bases, and 2 bases separated the two germline ends. In DNA, the CDR3 is TGTGCCAGCAGCGTAGTGGGAAACACCATATATTTT. As protein: CASSVVGNTIYF.

This clonotype has at least ten counts. This rearrangement joins TRBV29-1 to TRBJ2-7; 16 bases line up with TRBD2. This CDR3 contains 16 residues. V lost 6 bases to trimming and J lost 7 bases; unmatched junction nucleotides: 12. Germline lookup yields CDR1 SQVTM and CDR2 ANQGSEA. CDR3 sequence: CSVHQGLAGGGREQYF. CDR3 coding DNA: TGCAGCGTCCACCAGGGACTAGCGGGAGGGGGCCGAGAGCAGTACTTC.

The V and J genes are TRBV5-1 and TRBJ2-3; 8 bases line up with TRBD2. The V and J ends lost 7 bases and 6 bases, in that order; junction bases with no gene match: 10. Germline CDR1 is SGHRS and CDR2 is YFSETQ. The CDR3 is 14 residues long. The CDR3 nucleotides read TGCGCCAGCCTCCCGGGAGGGTCCGCGGATACGCAGTATTTT. It codes for CASLPGGSADTQYF.

The chain joins TRBV7-6 to TRBJ2-7; TRBD1 aligns across 8 bases. From germline, CDR1 is SGHVS and CDR2 FNYEAQ. V trimming: 7 bases; J trimming: 3 bases; junction bases outside the gene matches: 8. CDR3 length equals 14 residues. The CDR3 is CASNAGGGSYEQYF. The CDR3 coding sequence is TGTGCCAGCAACGCAGGGGGCGGAAGCTACGAGCAGTACTTC.

This chain links TRBV7-8 with TRBJ2-3; possible D gene TRBD2, 5 bases. Germline assignment: CDR1 SGHVS and CDR2 FQNEAQ. This CDR3 is 14 amino acids long. Deletions cut 7 bases from V and 7 bases from J, with 18 bases between. CDR3 protein: CASIRGRDSHTQYF. The CDR3 DNA is TGTGCCAGCATCCGAGGACGGGATTCACATACGCAGTATTTT.